This T cell receptor (beta chain) is from a study of radiotherapy plus CTLA-4 blockade in lung cancer. Findings and caveats of the study: Early clonal dynamics of blood T cells, together with interferon-beta, were reported as the best response predictor.

The method was immunoSEQ multiplex PCR; TCRdb's version includes in-frame clones alone and lacks a portion of them. Altogether fewer than 100,000 clones are present, around 79% being singletons, with the ten largest covering roughly 22%. Focal radiation with ipilimumab CTLA-4 blockade was given to patients with chemo-refractory metastatic non-small-cell lung cancer. As to this clone: Its antigen remains unidentified.

Germline V gene data show CDR1 as MNHEY and CDR2 as SVGAGI. CDR3 size: 11 residues. Trimming removed 11 bases from V and 2 bases from J; junction bases left unmatched: 2. This clonotype originated in a human donor with non-small cell lung cancer whose response to radiotherapy plus ipilimumab could not be evaluated. Some clones in this sample may be carry-over from other donors' samples. Here the sequenced sample was peripheral blood, taken from a patient treated with radiotherapy plus ipilimumab. V usage is TRBV6-5 and J usage is TRBJ1-2; 7 nucleotides agree with TRBD1. In DNA form, the CDR3 reads TGTGCCGGACAGGAGAACTATGGCTACACCTTC. This gives the protein CAGQENYGYTF.